This T cell receptor (beta chain) was sequenced for a study of blood T cell repertoires in COVID-19. For the study at large: COVID-19 samples from acute and convalescent phases originated in the United States, Italy and Spain. Sources were T cells, B-cell-depleted T cells, or PBMCs; the material itself was cDNA or gDNA.

Per the study methods: Reference gene primer amplification in the assay estimated nucleated cell counts. Libraries were prepared by immunoSEQ multiplex PCR; TCRdb keeps only in-frame clonotypes and omits some of them. V, J and clone size derive from that table, while D and trimming were established from the DNA sequence. Of 120,000 to 150,000 clones in the sample, about four fifths are singletons; the top ten hold roughly 8%. The sequence derives from a human donor with acute or convalescent COVID-19. The donor label of this sample is uncertain. What was sequenced was peripheral blood.

The CDR3 reads CASSYSGGSGTEAFF. CDR3 nucleotides: TGTGCCAGCAGTTACTCGGGGGGGTCGGGGACTGAAGCTTTCTTT. The chain employs TRBV6-6 and TRBJ1-1; D may be TRBD1 (5 bases). CDR3 length: 15 amino acids. Trimming removed 0 bases at V and 5 bases at J, with 13 bases between. The germline CDR1 and CDR2 sequences are MNHNY and SVGAGI (reference sequence).